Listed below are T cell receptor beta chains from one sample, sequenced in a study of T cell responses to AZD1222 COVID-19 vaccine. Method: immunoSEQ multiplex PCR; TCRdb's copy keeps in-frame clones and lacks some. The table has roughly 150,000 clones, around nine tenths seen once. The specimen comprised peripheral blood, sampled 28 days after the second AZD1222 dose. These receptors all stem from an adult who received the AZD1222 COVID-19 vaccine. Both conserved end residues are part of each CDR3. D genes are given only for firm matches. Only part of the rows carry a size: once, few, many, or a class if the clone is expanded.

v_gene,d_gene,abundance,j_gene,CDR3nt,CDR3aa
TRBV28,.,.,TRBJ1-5,TGTGCCAGCAGTCTGCCCTCTAGGCCCCAGCATTTT,CASSLPSRPQHF
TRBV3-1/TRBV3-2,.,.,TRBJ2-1,TGTGCCAGCAGCTCGGAGGGCGTGACTGACCCCGATGAGCAGTTCTTC,CASSSEGVTDPDEQFF
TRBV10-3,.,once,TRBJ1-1,TGTGCCATCAGTGGGGCGGGAGGCACTGAAGCTTTCTTT,CAISGAGGTEAFF
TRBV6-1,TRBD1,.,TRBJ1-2,TGTGCCAGCAGTGAGTGGACAGGGCCGAACTATGGCTACACCTTC,CASSEWTGPNYGYTF
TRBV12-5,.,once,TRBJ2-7,TGTGCTAGTGGTTTGCCTACAGGGACGTACGAGCAGTACTTC,CASGLPTGTYEQYF
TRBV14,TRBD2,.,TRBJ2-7,TGTGCCAGCAGCCAAGATTTAGCGGGCTCGTCGTACTTC,CASSQDLAGSSYF
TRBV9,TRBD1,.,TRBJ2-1,TGTGCCAGCAGCGCGTTCGGGACAGGGATGTATGAGCAGTTCTTC,CASSAFGTGMYEQFF
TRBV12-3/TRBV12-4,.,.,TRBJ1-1,TGTGCCAGCAGTTTCCCGAACACTGAAGCTTTCTTT,CASSFPNTEAFF
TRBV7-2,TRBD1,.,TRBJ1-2,TGTGCCAGCAGTAGGGGGGGACAGAGATCTAACTATGGCTACACCTTC,CASSRGGQRSNYGYTF
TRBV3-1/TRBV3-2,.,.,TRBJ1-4,TGTGCCAGCAGCCAAGGGCAGGGCAATGAAAAACTGTTTTTT,CASSQGQGNEKLFF
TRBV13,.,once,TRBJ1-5,TGTGCCAGCAGCGCCGGCGGGCAGCCCCAGCATTTT,CASSAGGQPQHF
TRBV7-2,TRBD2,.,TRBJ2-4,TGTGCCAGCAGCCTCCGACTAGCGGGGGACCTAGCCAAAAACATTCAGTACTTC,CASSLRLAGDLAKNIQYF
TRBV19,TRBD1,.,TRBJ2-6,TGTGCCAGTAGTATAGCGAGAGGGGGCTTAGTAATTCCCCCCTCTGGGGCCAACGTCCTGACTTTC,CASSIARGGLVIPPSGANVLTF
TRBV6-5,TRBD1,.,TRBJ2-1,TGTGCCAGCAGTCAACAAAAGACAGGGAATGAGCAGTTCTTC,CASSQQKTGNEQFF
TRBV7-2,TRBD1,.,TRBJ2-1,TGTGCCAGCAGCTTAATGCCAGGGGGCCTGAATGAGCAGTTCTTC,CASSLMPGGLNEQFF
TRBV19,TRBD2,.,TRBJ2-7,TGTGCCAGTAGTAAGGGGTGGACTAGCCGCTCCTACGAGCAGTACTTC,CASSKGWTSRSYEQYF
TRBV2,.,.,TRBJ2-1,TGTGCCAGCAGTCCGCGAGGGTGGGGGAACAATGAGCAGTTCTTC,CASSPRGWGNNEQFF